One sample yielded the 26 T cell receptor beta chains listed below, sequenced in a study of cytotoxic CD8 clonotypes in ibrutinib-treated CLL. The data were produced by immunoSEQ multiplex PCR, yet TCRdb's version contains in-frame clones alone and is incomplete. The profile covers fewer than 35,000 clones, with 65% to 90% appearing a single time and about 7.6% taken by the ten largest. This specimen consisted of PBMCs, obtained after 24 months of ibrutinib treatment. The receptors were gathered from a human donor with chronic lymphocytic leukemia.

This clone rates as medium-sized. The V gene is TRBV6-5, the J gene TRBJ2-5, with D uncertain. The CDR3 loop spans 13 amino acids. The germline CDR1 and CDR2 sequences are MNHEY and SVGAGI. V lost 6 bases to trimming and J lost 3 bases, with 11 bases between them. CDR3 amino acids: CASSPRSKETQYF. The DNA of the CDR3 is TGTGCCAGCAGCCCGAGGAGTAAAGAGACCCAGTACTTC.

The J gene is TRBJ2-3, the V gene TRBV7-9; no clear D. Per the germline V gene, CDR1 is SEHNR and CDR2 is FQNEAQ (reference sequence). Trimming stripped 3 bases from V and 3 bases from J, with 10 bases between. The CDR3 sequence is 14 residues long. CDR3 amino acids: CASSLTVRTDTQYF. The CDR3 region has the DNA TGTGCCAGCAGCTTGACGGTTAGGACAGATACGCAGTATTTT.

This chain joins TRBV27 and TRBJ2-5, with D perhaps assigned TRBD1 or TRBD2 (5 bases each). V lost 8 bases, J lost 3 bases, and 19 bases lay in between. The CDR3 is 15 amino acids. Germline V gene lookup returns CDR1 MNHEY and CDR2 SMNVEV (reference sequence). The CDR3 nucleotides read TGTGCCAGCTCCCTGATTGGGCTGGGGGAAGAGACCCAGTACTTC. Its translation is CASSLIGLGEETQYF.

V and J are TRBV7-9 and TRBJ2-5; D might be TRBD2 (5 bases). The CDR3 contains 18 residues. Germline-derived CDR1 and CDR2 are SEHNR and FQNEAQ (reference sequence). With 4 bases removed from V and 1 base from J, the gap between germline ends came to 22 bases. CDR3 DNA: TGTGCCAGCAGCTCCCCTCGTATCTCCAAGCGGTTCCAAGAGACCCAGTACTTC. It translates to CASSSPRISKRFQETQYF.

This chain links TRBV15 with TRBJ1-4; D is ambiguous. The V gene's germline CDR1 is LNHNV and CDR2 YYDKDF (reference sequence). V dropped 7 bases and J dropped 7 bases, with 13 bases sitting between them. The CDR3 is 13 amino acids. The CDR3 bases are TGTGCCACCACCACGGACCTAGGTGAAAAACTGTTTTTT. This encodes CATTTDLGEKLFF.

This chain connects TRBV5-1 to TRBJ2-7; possible D gene TRBD1, 6 bases. The germline gives CDR1 SGHRS, CDR2 YFSETQ. This CDR3 region has 16 residues. V lost 4 bases and J 2 bases, leaving 19 bases between the germline ends. The CDR3 DNA follows: TGCGCCAGCAGCCTTGACGACAGGAGAAGTGCCTACGAGCAGTACTTC. It yields the protein CASSLDDRRSAYEQYF.

The CDR3 coding sequence is TGTGCCAGCAGCGGGGGAACGGGGGGCCGCGAGACCCAGTACTTC. The encoded protein is CASSGGTGGRETQYF. V and J are TRBV9 and TRBJ2-5; D might be TRBD2 (7 bases). The CDR3 consists of 15 residues. Trimming cost V 3 bases and J 5 bases, with 17 bases left between them. Germline V gene data show CDR1 as SGDLS and CDR2 as YYNGEE.

This clone was counted a few times. DNA for the CDR3: TGCGCCAGCTTACCCCGGTGGCTCCAAGATACGCAGTATTTT. Translated: CASLPRWLQDTQYF. The chain recombines TRBV23-1 with TRBJ2-3; D gene unclear. TRBV23-1 is annotated as an ORF whose role is uncertain. The germline V and J ends were trimmed by 8 bases and 5 bases, with 17 bases remaining between them. This CDR3 region has 14 residues.

The chain couples TRBV5-1 to TRBJ2-3; possible D gene TRBD1, 6 bases. The V gene lost 0 bases and the J gene lost 4 bases, with 9 bases spanning the gap. The CDR3 runs to 14 residues. Per the germline V gene, CDR1 is SGHRS and CDR2 is YFSETQ. CDR3 region: CASSLDTGPDTQYF. Here the CDR3 DNA reads TGCGCCAGCAGCTTGGATACAGGGCCAGATACGCAGTATTTT.

The rearrangement links TRBV11-3 to TRBJ2-3; TRBD2 matches at 9 bases. Germline V gives CDR1 SGHNT, CDR2 YENEEA. J was trimmed by 1 base and V by 1 base; bases with no gene match: 9. The CDR3 consists of 18 residues. The CDR3 protein is CASSLGSGGLLGTDTQYF. The CDR3 nucleotides are TGTGCCAGCAGCTTAGGGAGCGGGGGGCTCCTCGGCACAGATACGCAGTATTTT. The full variable domain, completed using reference TRBV11-3 and TRBJ2-3, is EAGVVQSPRYKIIEKKQPVAFWCNPISGHNTLYWYLQNLGQGPELLIRYENEEAVDDSQLPKDRFSAERLKGVDSTLKIQPAELGDSAVYLCASSLGSGGLLGTDTQYFGPGTRLTVL.

CDR3: CASSNAISQGAASYEQYF. Written as DNA, the CDR3 is TGTGCCAGCAGCAACGCCATCTCACAGGGGGCGGCCTCCTACGAGCAGTACTTC. The rearrangement uses TRBV11-2 and TRBJ2-7, with TRBD1 matching over 9 bases. V shed 5 bases and J 0 bases; nucleotides not matched to a gene: 14. The CDR3 length is 18 residues. The V gene's germline CDR1 is SGHAT and CDR2 FQNNGV.

The chain uses TRBV2 and TRBJ1-3; 9 bases are a match to TRBD1. The CDR3 has 13 residues. Trimming at V came to 5 bases and at J to 7 bases, leaving 3 bases not matched to a gene. The germline CDR1 and CDR2 sequences are SNHLY and FYNNEI. This CDR3 reads CASSWTGDNTIYF. CDR3 DNA: TGTGCCAGCAGTTGGACAGGGGACAACACCATATATTTT.

This clone has just a few counts. The rearrangement uses TRBV2 and TRBJ1-6; D is uncertain. The CDR3 runs to 13 residues. Germline V gene sequence: CDR1 SNHLY, CDR2 FYNNEI. Trimming stripped 3 bases from V and 7 bases from J, with 7 bases between. The CDR3 sequence is CASSDSRNSPLHF. The DNA for the CDR3 is TGTGCCAGCAGTGATTCGAGAAATTCACCCCTCCACTTT.

The V call is TRBV7-2, the J call TRBJ2-7; 11 bases are shared with TRBD2. Trimming at V came to 5 bases and at J to 0 bases, leaving 3 bases not matched to a gene. Germline values: CDR1 SGHTA, CDR2 FQGNSA. CDR3 length: 15 amino acids. The CDR3 reads CASSVSGGVSYEQYF. In nucleotides, the CDR3 is TGTGCCAGCAGCGTTAGCGGGGGGGTCTCCTACGAGCAGTACTTC.

J is TRBJ1-6 and V is TRBV19; no reliable D call. This CDR3 has 15 residues. The V end was cut by 6 bases, the J end by 7 bases, with 16 bases between. The V gene's germline CDR1 is LNHDA and CDR2 SQIVND (reference sequence). The DNA for the CDR3 is TGTGCCAGTAGAAACAATCGAGGCCCAAATTCACCCCTCCACTTT. Protein sequence: CASRNNRGPNSPLHF. Complete variable domain (other parts from reference TRBV19 and TRBJ1-6): DGGITQSPKYLFRKEGQNVTLSCEQNLNHDAMYWYRQDPGQGLRLIYYSQIVNDFQKGDIAEGYSVSREKKESFPLTVTSAQKNPTAFYLCASRNNRGPNSPLHFGNGTRLTVT.

The chain recombines TRBV27 with TRBJ2-1; D perhaps matches TRBD2 (5 bases). Trimming left V 0 bases short and J 7 bases short, with 10 bases between. This CDR3 has 14 residues. CDR1 and CDR2 from the germline V gene are MNHEY and SMNVEV (reference sequence). CDR3 sequence reads: CASSLSRTGNEQFF. CDR3 nucleotide sequence: TGTGCCAGCAGTTTATCGAGGACGGGAAATGAGCAGTTCTTC.

The chain couples TRBV19 to TRBJ1-1; D remains ambiguous. CDR1 and CDR2 from the germline V gene are LNHDA and SQIVND (reference sequence). Trimming cost V 5 bases and J 1 base, with 8 bases left between them. This CDR3 has 13 amino acids. The CDR3 DNA reads TGTGCCAGTAGTCCGGTTTGGAACACTGAAGCTTTCTTT. Its protein product is CASSPVWNTEAFF.

The gene calls are TRBV6-5 and TRBJ1-1; D might be TRBD1 (6 bases). The V gene lost 8 bases and the J gene lost 1 base, with 11 bases spanning the gap. CDR1 is MNHEY, CDR2 SVGAGI, per germline. CDR3 size: 13 residues. The CDR3 reads CASRGGGNTEAFF. CDR3 nucleotide sequence: TGTGCCAGCCGCGGAGGGGGGAACACTGAAGCTTTCTTT.

This clone was counted only a few times. This chain connects TRBV5-1 to TRBJ2-5; a weak D match, TRBD2 (5 bases). The CDR3 is made up of 14 amino acids. The germline V and J ends were trimmed by 2 bases and 5 bases, with 13 bases remaining between them. Germline assignment: CDR1 SGHRS and CDR2 YFSETQ. This CDR3 is CASSFLPEGETQYF. The CDR3 nucleotides read TGCGCCAGCAGCTTCCTTCCCGAGGGTGAGACCCAGTACTTC.

The chain carries TRBV5-1 and TRBJ2-5; the match to TRBD1 covers 8 bases. Unmatched junction bases numbered 7, after V lost 4 bases and J lost 5 bases. This CDR3 is 14 amino acids long. CDR1 and CDR2 (germline): SGHRS, YFSETQ. CDR3 sequence reads: CASSDGQGQETQYF. Written as DNA, the CDR3 is TGCGCCAGCAGCGACGGACAGGGCCAGGAGACCCAGTACTTC. The full variable domain, its missing parts supplied by reference TRBV5-1 and TRBJ2-5, is KAGVTQTPRYLIKTRGQQVTLSCSPISGHRSVSWYQQTPGQGLQFLFEYFSETQRNKGNFPGRFSGRQFSNSRSEMNVSTLELGDSALYLCASSDGQGQETQYFGPGTRLLVL.

J is TRBJ2-7 and V is TRBV5-1, with D unclear. Germline lookup yields CDR1 SGHRS and CDR2 YFSETQ. Between the trimmed V and J ends, which lost 0 bases and 0 bases, there was a span of 7 bases. This CDR3 is 14 amino acids long. The CDR3 protein is CASSLALYSYEQYF. The CDR3 DNA is TGCGCCAGCAGCTTGGCACTATACTCCTACGAGCAGTACTTC.

The V and J genes are TRBV7-9 and TRBJ1-3, with D possibly matching TRBD1 (5 bases). The CDR3 covers 16 residues. Trimming left V 3 bases short and J 4 bases short, with 16 bases between. CDR1 is SEHNR and CDR2 is FQNEAQ in the germline V gene (reference sequence). The CDR3 sequence: CASSFGRGETGNTIYF. CDR3 DNA: TGTGCCAGCAGCTTCGGGCGGGGGGAGACGGGAAACACCATATATTTT.

This clone appeared a single time. The genes are TRBV6-5 and TRBJ1-2; 10 bases line up with TRBD1. The CDR3 spans 15 residues. Germline V gene lookup returns CDR1 MNHEY and CDR2 SVGAGI. V gave up 5 bases and J gave up 6 bases; unmatched junction bases: 9. DNA of the CDR3: TGTGCCAGCAGTCAAACCCGGGACAGGGGTCATGGCTACACCTTC. Translating gives CASSQTRDRGHGYTF.

The chain is built from TRBV5-1 and TRBJ2-3; no reliable D call. CDR1 and CDR2 from the germline V gene are SGHRS and YFSETQ. Trimming left V 1 base short and J 0 bases short, with 9 bases between. The CDR3 extends over 15 amino acids. CDR3 DNA: TGCGCCAGCAGCTTGAACACGGCCAGCACAGATACGCAGTATTTT. It translates to CASSLNTASTDTQYF.

The chain recombines TRBV18 with TRBJ2-1; the match to TRBD2 covers 8 bases. This CDR3 comprises 16 residues. In germline, CDR1 is KGHSH, CDR2 LQKENI. V trimming: 0 bases; J trimming: 3 bases; junction bases outside the gene matches: 4. CDR3 amino acids: CASSPPSGGHYNEQFF. The CDR3 coding sequence is TGTGCCAGCTCACCACCCAGCGGGGGCCACTACAATGAGCAGTTCTTC.

The chain couples TRBV19 to TRBJ2-1; D remains ambiguous. V dropped 3 bases and J dropped 5 bases, with 8 bases sitting between them. Germline V gene sequence: CDR1 LNHDA, CDR2 SQIVND (reference sequence). This CDR3 has 13 residues. In DNA, the CDR3 is TGTGCCAGTAGTATCGGGCAGAACAATGAGCAGTTCTTC. As protein: CASSIGQNNEQFF. Drawing the rest from reference TRBV19 and TRBJ2-1, the complete variable domain is DGGITQSPKYLFRKEGQNVTLSCEQNLNHDAMYWYRQDPGQGLRLIYYSQIVNDFQKGDIAEGYSVSREKKESFPLTVTSAQKNPTAFYLCASSIGQNNEQFFGPGTRLTVL.